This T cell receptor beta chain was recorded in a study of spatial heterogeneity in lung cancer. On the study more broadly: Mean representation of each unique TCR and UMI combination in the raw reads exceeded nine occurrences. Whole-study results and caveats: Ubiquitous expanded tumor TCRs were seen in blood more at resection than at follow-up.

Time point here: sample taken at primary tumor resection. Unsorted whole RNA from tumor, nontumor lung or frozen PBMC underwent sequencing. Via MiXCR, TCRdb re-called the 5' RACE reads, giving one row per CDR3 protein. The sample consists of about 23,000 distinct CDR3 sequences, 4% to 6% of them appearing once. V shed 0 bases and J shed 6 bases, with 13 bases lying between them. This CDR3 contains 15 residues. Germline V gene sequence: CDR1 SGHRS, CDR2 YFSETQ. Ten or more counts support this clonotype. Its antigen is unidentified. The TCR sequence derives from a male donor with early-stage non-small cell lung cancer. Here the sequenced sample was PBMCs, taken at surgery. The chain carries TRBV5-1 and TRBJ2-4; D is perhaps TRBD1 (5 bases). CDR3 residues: CASSLGGQYGNIQYF. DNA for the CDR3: TGCGCCAGCAGCTTGGGGGGCCAGTATGGAAACATTCAGTACTTC.